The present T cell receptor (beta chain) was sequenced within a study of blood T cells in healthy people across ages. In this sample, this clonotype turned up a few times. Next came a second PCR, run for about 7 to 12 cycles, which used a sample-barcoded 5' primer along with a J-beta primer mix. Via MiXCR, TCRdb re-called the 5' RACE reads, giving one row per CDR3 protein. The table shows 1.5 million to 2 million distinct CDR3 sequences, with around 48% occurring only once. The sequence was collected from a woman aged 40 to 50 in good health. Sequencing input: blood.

CDR3 residues: CASSLNWDITDTQYF. CDR3 coding DNA: TGTGCCAGCAGCCTAAATTGGGACATCACAGATACGCAGTATTTT. The chain links TRBV5-6 to TRBJ2-3, with a possible D match to TRBD1 (6 bases). CDR1 and CDR2 from the germline V gene are SGHDT and YYEEEE. V shed 4 bases and J shed 2 bases, with 14 bases lying between them. The CDR3 spans 15 residues.